These T cell receptor beta chains were read from a single sample in a study of blood T cells in healthy people across ages. Each CDR3 protein gets one entry after TCRdb re-called the 5' RACE reads with MiXCR. Here the sample spans some 1.6 million distinct CDR3 sequences, roughly 32% being singletons. Sequenced sample: blood. The receptors originated from a woman in her 30s in good health. Each CDR3 is given with its conserved first and last residue. The D gene is left open where the match is weak.

j_gene	v_gene	d_gene	CDR3aa
TRBJ2-1	TRBV20-1	.	CSASTETVYNEQFF
TRBJ1-1	TRBV10-2	TRBD1	CASSERDRGLNTEAFF
TRBJ1-1	TRBV9	.	CASSRGRSTEAFF
TRBJ2-1	TRBV10-3	TRBD2	CAISSGTSGRNEQFF
TRBJ2-7	TRBV5-1	.	CASSHGDFPYEQYF
TRBJ2-1	TRBV21-1	.	CASSSRAFSGTYNEQFF
TRBJ1-2	TRBV6-5	TRBD1	CASSYISGQGWDYGYTF
TRBJ2-3	TRBV7-3	.	CASSPSWASTDTQYF
TRBJ2-7	TRBV6-1	TRBD2	CATLAGVSYEQYF
TRBJ1-1	TRBV4-2	.	CASSQGGSSEAFF
TRBJ2-1	TRBV28	.	CASRHQGHEQFF
TRBJ2-1	TRBV3-1	.	CASSQRLVRNEQFF